Listed below are T cell receptor beta chains from one sample, sequenced in a study of T cell responses to AZD1222 COVID-19 vaccine. Some clones are missing from TCRdb's copy, which holds only in-frame ones; the method was immunoSEQ multiplex PCR. The table has 150,000 to 200,000 clones, more than 80% seen once; the top ten hold about 3.9%. The input for sequencing was peripheral blood, taken on day 0 of AZD1222 vaccination. All receptors come from an adult in good health. Both conserved end residues are part of each CDR3. The order of the fields is clone size, V gene, CDR3 length, CDR3 protein. The size of a clone is reported for some rows only, either as once, few or many, or as a class for expanded clones.

clone_size: .
v_call: TRBV7-8
cdr3_length: 13
cdr3_aa: CASSYGRNTEAFF

clone_size: .
v_call: TRBV2
cdr3_length: 14
cdr3_aa: CASSPGQNNYGYTF

clone_size: .
v_call: TRBV7-2
cdr3_length: 17
cdr3_aa: CASSLVQWTGLSDTQYF

clone_size: .
v_call: TRBV30
cdr3_length: 14
cdr3_aa: CAWSVRGASYEQYF

clone_size: once
v_call: TRBV6-1
cdr3_length: 15
cdr3_aa: CASSEVPGLHYGYTF

clone_size: .
v_call: TRBV4-1
cdr3_length: 16
cdr3_aa: CASSRGGLAGNYEQYF

clone_size: .
v_call: TRBV7-6
cdr3_length: 15
cdr3_aa: CASSPTGLAGYEQFF

clone_size: .
v_call: TRBV5-5
cdr3_length: 14
cdr3_aa: CASSFGTDNQPQHF

clone_size: .
v_call: TRBV9
cdr3_length: 17
cdr3_aa: CASSHPRGGGPTGELFF

clone_size: once
v_call: TRBV12-3/TRBV12-4
cdr3_length: 13
cdr3_aa: CASRVFQNTEAFF

clone_size: few
v_call: TRBV7-9
cdr3_length: 12
cdr3_aa: CASNPGNTEAFF

clone_size: .
v_call: TRBV5-1
cdr3_length: 15
cdr3_aa: CASSLAPDENYGYTF

clone_size: once
v_call: TRBV7-8
cdr3_length: 13
cdr3_aa: CASSLGPREKLFF

clone_size: once
v_call: TRBV5-8
cdr3_length: 15
cdr3_aa: CASSLGHRLTYEQYF

clone_size: .
v_call: TRBV6-5
cdr3_length: 13
cdr3_aa: CASGRGWADTQYF

clone_size: once
v_call: TRBV29-1
cdr3_length: 12
cdr3_aa: CSVEYPLNEQFF

clone_size: .
v_call: TRBV13
cdr3_length: 14
cdr3_aa: CASSGLADYNEQFF

clone_size: .
v_call: TRBV5-6
cdr3_length: 15
cdr3_aa: CASSLEQGKSDEQFF

clone_size: .
v_call: TRBV7-8
cdr3_length: 14
cdr3_aa: CASSLRSPGAEAFF

clone_size: .
v_call: TRBV7-9
cdr3_length: 16
cdr3_aa: CASSLVASGGGEKLFF

clone_size: once
v_call: TRBV19
cdr3_length: 12
cdr3_aa: CASSGQPGELFF

clone_size: .
v_call: TRBV27
cdr3_length: 15
cdr3_aa: CASSPGQGYYNEQFF

clone_size: .
v_call: TRBV7-9
cdr3_length: 15
cdr3_aa: CASPSGSQAYSPLHF

clone_size: .
v_call: TRBV9
cdr3_length: 14
cdr3_aa: CASSVLGQHYGYTF

clone_size: .
v_call: TRBV3-1/TRBV3-2
cdr3_length: 15
cdr3_aa: CASSQGTSGTYEQYF

clone_size: .
v_call: TRBV7-9
cdr3_length: 17
cdr3_aa: CASSSLEGTGGYYGYTF

clone_size: .
v_call: TRBV3-1/TRBV3-2
cdr3_length: 14
cdr3_aa: CASSRGQGEGGYTF

clone_size: .
v_call: TRBV5-1
cdr3_length: 16
cdr3_aa: CASRITSGVKDNEQFF

clone_size: .
v_call: TRBV29-1
cdr3_length: 8
cdr3_aa: CSVETGTF

clone_size: once
v_call: TRBV4-1
cdr3_length: 15
cdr3_aa: CASSGRQGANTEAFF

clone_size: .
v_call: TRBV27
cdr3_length: 15
cdr3_aa: CASSRNRGGNTEAFF

clone_size: .
v_call: TRBV3-1/TRBV3-2
cdr3_length: 14
cdr3_aa: CASSQWDSNQPQHF

clone_size: .
v_call: TRBV5-1
cdr3_length: 15
cdr3_aa: CVSSFSSGAGYGYTF

clone_size: .
v_call: TRBV7-9
cdr3_length: 18
cdr3_aa: CASSAYVRDMPSGNTIYF

clone_size: .
v_call: TRBV3-1/TRBV3-2
cdr3_length: 15
cdr3_aa: CASSLSQPKGDTQYF

clone_size: .
v_call: TRBV5-1
cdr3_length: 16
cdr3_aa: CASRLLFPGQTYEQYF

clone_size: .
v_call: TRBV18
cdr3_length: 14
cdr3_aa: CASSPENRDTEAFF

clone_size: .
v_call: TRBV19
cdr3_length: 16
cdr3_aa: CASSPGGYRGADEQFF

clone_size: .
v_call: TRBV2
cdr3_length: 15
cdr3_aa: CASTRGQEGDTEAFF

clone_size: .
v_call: TRBV28
cdr3_length: 14
cdr3_aa: CASSLSRQNYGYTF

clone_size: .
v_call: TRBV23-1
cdr3_length: 15
cdr3_aa: CASRTGRGSGNTIYF

clone_size: .
v_call: TRBV6-1
cdr3_length: 17
cdr3_aa: CATNEGASLGSGNTIYF

clone_size: .
v_call: TRBV2
cdr3_length: 13
cdr3_aa: CASSERSNTEAFF

clone_size: few
v_call: TRBV19
cdr3_length: 15
cdr3_aa: CASKGLAGETGELFF

clone_size: .
v_call: TRBV5-1
cdr3_length: 16
cdr3_aa: CASSFDRLRVNTEAFF

clone_size: few
v_call: TRBV6-5
cdr3_length: 13
cdr3_aa: CASSDNDDQPQHF

clone_size: .
v_call: TRBV11-2
cdr3_length: 15
cdr3_aa: CASSLVRQGDQPQHF

clone_size: .
v_call: TRBV12-3/TRBV12-4
cdr3_length: 12
cdr3_aa: CASSQLWNEQFF

clone_size: .
v_call: TRBV7-2
cdr3_length: 17
cdr3_aa: CASSLDPVLTGASGYTF

clone_size: once
v_call: TRBV14
cdr3_length: 14
cdr3_aa: CASSPVTNTGELFF

clone_size: .
v_call: TRBV10-3
cdr3_length: 20
cdr3_aa: CAISESKGTGGAGSYNEQFF

clone_size: .
v_call: TRBV5-1
cdr3_length: 17
cdr3_aa: CASSYQGLAGGSGELFF

clone_size: .
v_call: TRBV7-8
cdr3_length: 12
cdr3_aa: CATGLANYGYTF

clone_size: .
v_call: TRBV5-1
cdr3_length: 15
cdr3_aa: CASSRDGLSNQPQHF

clone_size: .
v_call: TRBV4-2
cdr3_length: 15
cdr3_aa: CASSQDQAMNTEAFF

clone_size: .
v_call: TRBV20-1
cdr3_length: 14
cdr3_aa: CSASSEGPTGELFF